The 14 T cell receptor beta chains below come from one sample, sequenced in a study of CD8 T cells in ankylosing spondylitis. Using its own MiXCR run on the 5' RACE reads, TCRdb lists one record per CDR3 protein. This sample has over 95,000 distinct CDR3 sequences, with about 8% found just once. What was sequenced was blood, either unsorted or a sorted T cell fraction (not recorded which). The receptors come from a male donor with ankylosing spondylitis or in good health (not recorded which).

This clonotype was detected a few times. The chain uses TRBV7-2 and TRBJ2-3; D uncertain. V shed 1 base and J shed 0 bases, with 8 bases lying between them. This CDR3 region has 15 residues. The V gene's germline CDR1 is SGHTA and CDR2 FQGNSA. CDR3 amino acids: CASSLEWASTDTQYF. The CDR3, as DNA: TGTGCCAGCAGCTTAGAGTGGGCTAGCACAGATACGCAGTATTTT.

This clonotype came up many times. The chain employs TRBV20-1 and TRBJ1-1; D gene ambiguous. The V end was cut by 1 base, the J end by 4 bases, with 10 bases between. The germline V gene encodes CDR1 DFQATT and CDR2 SNEGSKA (reference sequence). The CDR3 totals 13 residues. CDR3 nucleotides: TGCAGTGCTAGAGCAGGTCGTCGCACTGAAGCTTTCTTT. Its protein product is CSARAGRRTEAFF.

This clonotype was counted many times. The chain recombines TRBV3-1 with TRBJ2-7; 8 nucleotides align to TRBD1. This CDR3 has 14 residues. Per the germline V gene, CDR1 is LGHDT and CDR2 is YNNKEL (reference sequence). J gave up 3 bases and V 1 base, and 2 bases lay outside the gene matches. The CDR3 reads CASSQGTGIYEQYF. CDR3 DNA sequence: TGTGCCAGCAGCCAAGGGACAGGGATCTACGAGCAGTACTTC.

This clonotype was observed at least ten times. The rearrangement joins TRBV10-3 to TRBJ2-1; 11 nucleotides agree with TRBD2. The CDR3 contains 14 residues. Germline V gives CDR1 ENHRY, CDR2 SYGVKD. V was pared by 10 bases and J by 5 bases, with 7 bases of the junction left unmatched. The CDR3 loop is CATLTSGTHNEQFF. The CDR3 DNA reads TGTGCCACCTTGACTAGCGGGACCCACAATGAGCAGTTCTTC.

This clonotype showed up just once. At one of its ends the junction is not consistent with the germline gene, which may arise from a read error. The V and J genes are TRBV5-5 and TRBJ1-1, with D possibly TRBD1 on 5 matching bases. Per germline, CDR1 SGHKS and CDR2 YYEKEE (reference sequence). This CDR3 contains 15 residues. The CDR3 bases are TGTGCCAACAGCTTGTTAGGGGTCGGAAGCACTGAAGCTTTCTTT. Amino acid sequence: CANSLLGVGSTEAFF.

A remark on this clonotype: Since a much larger clone is just one base distant, this may be a read error. The CDR3: CASSFRDIGVAVYEQYF. The CDR3 nucleotides are TGTGCCAGCAGCTTCCGGGACATAGGTGTCGCGGTCTACGAGCAGTACTTC. V and J are TRBV11-2 and TRBJ2-7; weak D call: TRBD1 (6 bases). The V gene's germline CDR1 is SGHAT and CDR2 FQNNGV. V was pared by 3 bases and J by 3 bases, with 21 bases between. The CDR3 is made up of 17 amino acids. The whole variable domain, remainder taken from reference TRBV11-2 and TRBJ2-7, is EAGVAQSPRYKIIEKRQSVAFWCNPISGHATLYWYQQILGQGPKLLIQFQNNGVVDDSQLPKDRFSAERLKGVDSTLKIQPAKLEDSAVYLCASSFRDIGVAVYEQYFGPGTRLTVT.

The table lists this clonotype with many counts. The chain is built from TRBV29-1 and TRBJ2-5, with 9 nucleotides matching TRBD2. Per germline, CDR1 SQVTM and CDR2 ANQGSEA. CDR3 length: 17 amino acids. The J segment lost 0 bases and the V segment lost 6 bases, leaving 14 bases of the junction unmatched. The CDR3 DNA sequence: TGCAGCGTCCATCCTTACCGTAGCGGGAGCGACCAAGAGACCCAGTACTTC. It codes for CSVHPYRSGSDQETQYF.

This clonotype was seen many times. The rearrangement uses TRBV20-1 and TRBJ1-1; D is ambiguous. The V end lost 4 bases, the J end lost 1 base, and 10 bases lay between the germline ends. This CDR3 has 13 residues. Germline-derived CDR1 and CDR2 are DFQATT and SNEGSKA (reference sequence). The CDR3 bases are TGCAGTGCTATCAATCCGGGGAACACTGAAGCTTTCTTT. Amino acids: CSAINPGNTEAFF.

This clonotype showed up many times. The chain carries TRBV28 and TRBJ2-3; no clear D. Trimming took 6 bases from V and 4 from J, leaving 8 bases between them. The CDR3 runs to 12 residues. Germline assignment: CDR1 MDHEN and CDR2 SYDVKM. CDR3: CASRGPADTQYF. CDR3 in DNA: TGTGCCAGCAGAGGACCCGCAGATACGCAGTATTTT.

The V gene is TRBV5-6, the J gene TRBJ2-5; the D is unclear. The germline V gene has CDR1 SGHDT and CDR2 YYEEEE. Trimming pared 0 bases from V and 1 base from J, leaving 4 bases between. This CDR3 contains 13 residues. This chain's CDR3 is CASSLVIQETQYF. The CDR3 DNA follows: TGTGCCAGCAGCTTGGTTATCCAAGAGACCCAGTACTTC.

This clonotype was picked up many times. The gene calls are TRBV4-3 and TRBJ2-6; D might be TRBD1 or TRBD2, each matching 5 bases. The CDR3 totals 17 residues. Germline assignment: CDR1 LGHNA and CDR2 YSLEER. V lost 4 bases to trimming and J lost 0 bases, with 13 bases between them. The CDR3 DNA reads TGCGCCAGCAGCCCCCGGGACCAGAGCTCTGGGGCCAACGTCCTGACTTTC. Its protein product is CASSPRDQSSGANVLTF.

This clonotype appeared many times. The chain is built from TRBV18 and TRBJ1-2; D may be TRBD1 (6 bases). CDR1 and CDR2 from the germline V gene are KGHSH and LQKENI. With 1 base removed from V and 4 bases from J, the gap between germline ends came to 13 bases. The CDR3 has 15 residues. In DNA, the CDR3 is TGTGCCAGCTCACCACTTTCGGACAGATCCTATGGCTACACCTTC. Its translation: CASSPLSDRSYGYTF.

This clonotype was observed at least ten times. This chain joins TRBV28 and TRBJ2-6, with 8 bases that match TRBD1. The J segment lost 4 bases and the V segment lost 7 bases, leaving 9 bases of the junction unmatched. CDR3 length: 16 amino acids. The germline CDR1 and CDR2 sequences are MDHEN and SYDVKM. The CDR3 DNA reads as TGTGCCAGCACCCCCGCGACAGGGGCAGGGGCCAACGTCCTGACTTTC. It encodes CASTPATGAGANVLTF.

This chain joins TRBV6-1 and TRBJ2-2; 7 nucleotides agree with TRBD1. After removal of 5 bases from V and 6 bases from J, the junction contained 6 bases not matched to a gene. Germline CDR1 reads MNHNS; CDR2 reads SASEGT. There are 14 residues in the CDR3. The CDR3 sequence is CASSLMQGAGELFF. CDR3 DNA sequence: TGTGCCAGCAGTCTCATGCAGGGGGCCGGGGAGCTGTTTTTT.